This is a list of T cell receptor beta chains from one sample in a study of T cell responses to AZD1222 COVID-19 vaccine. Measured with immunoSEQ multiplex PCR; TCRdb has only the in-frame clones, and not every one. In the table there are about 140,000 clones, under 95% of which are singletons. This sample comprised peripheral blood, obtained 28 days after the second dose of the MenACWY control vaccine. The receptors shown here come from an adult who received the MenACWY meningococcal vaccine as a control. Each CDR3 is given with its conserved first and last residue. The D gene is left open where the match is weak. Size is omitted from some rows. Given values are once, few, many or a class for expanded clones.

abundance	d_gene	v_gene	j_gene	CDR3nt	CDR3aa
-	-	TRBV2	TRBJ1-3	TGTGCCAGCAGTGAGGTGGGCTCTGGAAACACCATATATTTT	CASSEVGSGNTIYF
-	-	TRBV19	TRBJ2-2	TGTGCCAGTAGTACGGGGGATGCCGGGGAGCTGTTTTTT	CASSTGDAGELFF
-	TRBD1	TRBV28	TRBJ2-1	TGTGCCAGCAGCCGAACACAGGGGGCGCGGAATGAGCAGTTCTTC	CASSRTQGARNEQFF
-	TRBD1	TRBV29-1	TRBJ1-3	TGCAGCGTGTCGGGACAGGGATACGGAAACACCATATATTTT	CSVSGQGYGNTIYF
-	TRBD1	TRBV6-1	TRBJ1-6	TGTGCCAGCAGTGAATTCGGGACAGGGTCTTCACCCCTCCACTTT	CASSEFGTGSSPLHF
-	-	TRBV9	TRBJ1-3	TGTGCCAGCAGCGACCACTCGGGAAACACCATATATTTT	CASSDHSGNTIYF
-	TRBD2	TRBV10-3	TRBJ2-2	TGTGCCATCAGGGCCGGGACTAGCGGCACCGGGGAGCTGTTTTTT	CAIRAGTSGTGELFF
once	TRBD1	TRBV19	TRBJ1-2	TGTGCCAGTAAGGGACAGGGGGTTCAGGGCTACACCTTC	CASKGQGVQGYTF
-	TRBD1	TRBV6-5	TRBJ1-5	TGTGCCAGCAGTCCCGGACAGGGGAAATTGGAGCCCCAGCATTTT	CASSPGQGKLEPQHF
few	TRBD1	TRBV19	TRBJ1-5	TGTGCCAGTAGTAGTGATGGTGGGACAGGGATTTTCAGTCAGCCCCAGCATTTT	CASSSDGGTGIFSQPQHF
-	TRBD1	TRBV2	TRBJ2-5	TGTGCCAGCAGGCGAGGACGCCGGGACAGGGGGCAAGAGACCCAGTACTTC	CASRRGRRDRGQETQYF
-	TRBD2	TRBV7-2	TRBJ2-1	TGTGCCAGCAGCTGGGTAGCGGGAAGCTCCTACAATGAGCAGTTCTTC	CASSWVAGSSYNEQFF
few	-	TRBV5-1	TRBJ1-2	TGCGCCAGCAGCTTGGAGGGGGGACCCTATGGCTACACCTTC	CASSLEGGPYGYTF
-	TRBD2	TRBV18	TRBJ2-7	TGTGCCAGCTCACCCTCGACCGGGACTAGCGGGACTGGGCCTCAAGAAAGCTCCTACGAGCAGTACTTC	CASSPSTGTSGTGPQESSYEQYF
-	TRBD1	TRBV7-2	TRBJ2-1	TGTGCCAGCAGCTTAGTGGGACAGGGTTACAATGAGCAGTTCTTC	CASSLVGQGYNEQFF
-	-	TRBV5-6	TRBJ1-3	TGTGCCAGCAGCTTGCCCGTTGCTGGAAACACCATATATTTT	CASSLPVAGNTIYF
-	-	TRBV7-2	TRBJ2-7	TGTGCCAGCCGACCCAAAGGGGGACTCTACGAGCAGTACTTC	CASRPKGGLYEQYF
-	TRBD1	TRBV4-3	TRBJ2-7	TGCGCCAGCAGTCGAAGTGGCAGGGGGCAGCTCGAGCAGTACTTC	CASSRSGRGQLEQYF
-	TRBD1	TRBV12-5	TRBJ2-3	TGTGCTAGTGGACTGGACAGGGGAACAGATACGCAGTATTTT	CASGLDRGTDTQYF
-	TRBD2	TRBV5-1	TRBJ2-3	TGCGCCAGCAGCTTGGTAGCGGGAGGTACAGATACGCAGTATTTT	CASSLVAGGTDTQYF
-	-	TRBV21-1	TRBJ2-1	TGTGCCAGCAGGACAGGGGGCTGGTACAATGAGCAGTTCTTC	CASRTGGWYNEQFF
-	-	TRBV7-9	TRBJ2-3	TGTGCCAGCAGCTTCTCCGGGTTTAGCACAGATACGCAGTATTTT	CASSFSGFSTDTQYF
-	TRBD1	TRBV6-5	TRBJ1-6	TGTGCCAGCAGTACCGGGACAGGGAATTCACCCCTCCACTTT	CASSTGTGNSPLHF
-	-	TRBV20-1	TRBJ2-5	TGCAGTGCTAGAATCCAAGAGACCCAGTACTTC	CSARIQETQYF
-	-	TRBV6-1	TRBJ2-7	TGTGCCAGCAGCACAAGGGCTTACGAGCAGTACTTC	CASSTRAYEQYF
-	-	TRBV3-1/TRBV3-2	TRBJ2-7	TGTGCCAGCAGCCCAAATGGGGGGGGCAGGGGCTACGAGCAGTACTTC	CASSPNGGGRGYEQYF
-	TRBD1	TRBV19	TRBJ2-7	TGTGCCAGTAGTCCTTCGAGGACAGGGGGGATCGAGCAGTACTTC	CASSPSRTGGIEQYF
few	TRBD2	TRBV9	TRBJ2-1	TGTGCCAGCAGCGTAGGTTCAGGACTAGCGGCCGCGAGGGAGCAGTTCTTC	CASSVGSGLAAAREQFF
once	TRBD1	TRBV7-9	TRBJ2-3	TGTGCCAGCAGCCAGGGACAGGGAATCACAGATACGCAGTATTTT	CASSQGQGITDTQYF
-	-	TRBV27	TRBJ2-2	TGTGCCAGCAGTTTATTTACGGGAACGATCGGGGAGCTGTTTTTT	CASSLFTGTIGELFF
-	-	TRBV5-6	TRBJ1-2	TGTGCCAGCAGCCCCCAGATAAAACCAGCCTATGGCTACACCTTC	CASSPQIKPAYGYTF
-	-	TRBV4-1	TRBJ2-2	TGCGCCAGCAGCCAAGACAGGGCTTACACCGGGGAGCTGTTTTTT	CASSQDRAYTGELFF
-	-	TRBV7-6	TRBJ1-1	TGTGCCAGCAGCTTACTGGGGGGAGAGTGGAACACTGAAGCTTTCTTT	CASSLLGGEWNTEAFF
-	-	TRBV9	TRBJ1-6	TGTGCCAGCAGCGTAGGGTTCCGGGTCGATAATTCACCCCTCCACTTT	CASSVGFRVDNSPLHF
-	-	TRBV9	TRBJ1-3	TGTGCCAGCAGCGTAGCGCCAGGGAACTCTGGAAACACCATATATTTT	CASSVAPGNSGNTIYF
-	-	TRBV27	TRBJ1-2	TGTGCCAGCAGTCCCTCAGGGGAACGCAGTGGCTACACCTTC	CASSPSGERSGYTF
once	-	TRBV11-2	TRBJ1-1	TGTGCCAGCAGCTTAGTGCAGGGCGTACGGACTGAAGCTTTCTTT	CASSLVQGVRTEAFF
-	-	TRBV12-3/TRBV12-4	TRBJ2-7	TGTGCCAGCAGTTCTGGCCACGAGCAGTACTTC	CASSSGHEQYF